These 8 T cell receptor beta chains were sequenced from one sample in a study of cytomegalovirus exposure and HLA in healthy donors (dated by TCRdb to 2017 to 2019). Libraries came from the immunoSEQ multiplex PCR assay. For the multiplex PCR, a mixture combining 60 forward primers for TCR Vbeta segments and 13 reverse primers for TCR Jbeta segments was used. The table comes from immuneACCESS by way of TCRdb, which keeps in-frame sequences with V and J called. Part of the clones is missing from these tables; in studies checked, under half for an unresolved V gene and the rest for unknown reasons. This sample gives around 150,000 clones in total; around 81% of them show up just once. The ten most abundant clones make up approximately 6.2% of the sample. The sample comprised PBMCs. The origin of the receptors is a man in his forties in good health and CMV-seropositive.

This clone was counted a single time. The V call is TRBV9, the J call TRBJ1-1; 7 nucleotides match TRBD1. V shed 6 bases, J shed 0 bases, and the junction held 8 bases outside the gene matches. The CDR3 is 15 residues long. CDR1 SGDLS and CDR2 YYNGEE come from the germline V gene. The CDR3 reads CASNQGDLVNTEAFF. CDR3 DNA sequence: TGTGCCAGCAACCAGGGGGATCTAGTGAACACTGAAGCTTTCTTT.

The chain is built from TRBV5-1 and TRBJ2-5; 12 bases line up with TRBD2. V shed 0 bases and J 2 bases; nucleotides not matched to a gene: 2. The CDR3 sequence is 16 residues long. Germline V gives CDR1 SGHRS, CDR2 YFSETQ. CDR3 nucleotides: TGCGCCAGCAGCTTGGACCTAGCGGGGGGGCAAGAGACCCAGTACTTC. Residues: CASSLDLAGGQETQYF. Full variable domain (remainder filled in from reference TRBV5-1 and TRBJ2-5): KAGVTQTPRYLIKTRGQQVTLSCSPISGHRSVSWYQQTPGQGLQFLFEYFSETQRNKGNFPGRFSGRQFSNSRSEMNVSTLELGDSALYLCASSLDLAGGQETQYFGPGTRLLVL.

CDR3 sequence (DNA): TGTGCCAGCAGCCTTCCGGGGGGGACTAATGAAAAACTGTTTTTT. This sequence encodes CASSLPGGTNEKLFF. The rearrangement links TRBV7-2 to TRBJ1-4; weak D call: TRBD1 (5 bases). With 5 bases removed from V and 2 bases from J, the gap between germline ends came to 12 bases. The CDR3 contains 15 residues. Germline CDR1 and CDR2: SGHTA and FQGNSA. Supplemented by reference TRBV7-2 and TRBJ1-4, the full variable domain reads GAGVSQSPSNKVTEKGKDVELRCDPISGHTALYWYRQSLGQGLEFLIYFQGNSAPDKSGLPSDRFSAERTGGSVSTLTIQRTQQEDSAVYLCASSLPGGTNEKLFFGSGTQLSVL.

The rearrangement links TRBV4-2 to TRBJ2-1; TRBD2 agrees at 13 bases. V dropped 0 bases and J dropped 0; count of bases not matched to a gene: 8. Germline values: CDR1 LGHNA, CDR2 YNFKEQ. The CDR3 is 20 residues long. The CDR3 is CASSQEPGLAGSSSYNEQFF. CDR3 nucleotides: TGTGCCAGCAGCCAAGAACCGGGACTAGCGGGATCAAGCTCCTACAATGAGCAGTTCTTC.

The chain links TRBV7-2 to TRBJ2-7; 7 bases fit TRBD1. The V and J ends lost 4 bases and 2 bases, in that order; junction bases with no gene match: 8. CDR3 size: 15 residues. The germline V gene encodes CDR1 SGHTA and CDR2 FQGNSA. The CDR3 DNA is TGTGCCAGCAGCTCAAGGACAGGTTCGGCCTACGAGCAGTACTTC. It encodes CASSSRTGSAYEQYF.

This chain connects TRBV10-3 to TRBJ2-1; 9 bases are a match to TRBD1. The junction had 7 bases not matched to a gene; V was cut back by 5 bases and J by 5 bases. The CDR3 sequence is 15 residues long. CDR1 ENHRY and CDR2 SYGVKD come from the germline V gene. As DNA, the CDR3 is TGTGCCATCAGTCCGGGACAGGGAACCAACAATGAGCAGTTCTTC. It translates to CAISPGQGTNNEQFF.

The V gene is TRBV6-5, the J gene TRBJ2-1; 7 bases are a match to TRBD1. The V segment lost 6 bases and the J segment 2 bases; nucleotides outside the gene matches: 4. The CDR3 is 14 amino acids. Germline V gene lookup returns CDR1 MNHEY and CDR2 SVGAGI. For the CDR3, the DNA is TGTGCCAGCAGGGGAACAGGGGCCTACAATGAGCAGTTCTTC. Translating gives CASRGTGAYNEQFF.

V usage is TRBV6-6 and J usage is TRBJ1-1; 8 bases agree with TRBD1. The V and J ends lost 5 bases and 4 bases, in that order; junction bases with no gene match: 3. The CDR3 contains 13 residues. Per the germline V gene, CDR1 is MNHNY and CDR2 is SVGAGI (reference sequence). CDR3 amino acids: CASSPTGGTEAFF. In DNA, the CDR3 is TGTGCCAGCAGTCCCACAGGGGGCACTGAAGCTTTCTTT.